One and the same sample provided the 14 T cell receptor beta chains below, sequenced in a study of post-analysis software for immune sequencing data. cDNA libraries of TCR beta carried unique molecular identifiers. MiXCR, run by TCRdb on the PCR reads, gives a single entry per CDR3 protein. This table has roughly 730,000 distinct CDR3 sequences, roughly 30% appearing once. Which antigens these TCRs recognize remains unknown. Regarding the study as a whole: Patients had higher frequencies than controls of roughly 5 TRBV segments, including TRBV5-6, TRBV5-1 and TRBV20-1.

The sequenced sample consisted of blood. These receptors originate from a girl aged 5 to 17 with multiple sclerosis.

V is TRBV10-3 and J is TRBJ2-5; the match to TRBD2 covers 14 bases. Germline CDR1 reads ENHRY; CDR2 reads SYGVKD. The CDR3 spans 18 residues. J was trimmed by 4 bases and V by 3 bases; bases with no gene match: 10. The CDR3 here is CAISDPGLAGVSGETQYF. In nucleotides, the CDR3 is TGTGCCATCAGTGACCCGGGACTAGCGGGAGTGTCGGGAGAGACCCAGTACTTC.

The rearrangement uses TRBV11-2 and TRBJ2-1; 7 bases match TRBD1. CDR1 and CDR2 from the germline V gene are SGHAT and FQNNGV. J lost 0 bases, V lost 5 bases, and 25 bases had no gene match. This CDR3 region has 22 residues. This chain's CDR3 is CASSTTRRGTAPTLRSYNEQFF. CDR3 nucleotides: TGTGCCAGCAGCACAACTCGTAGGGGGACAGCTCCCACTCTCCGCTCCTACAATGAGCAGTTCTTC.

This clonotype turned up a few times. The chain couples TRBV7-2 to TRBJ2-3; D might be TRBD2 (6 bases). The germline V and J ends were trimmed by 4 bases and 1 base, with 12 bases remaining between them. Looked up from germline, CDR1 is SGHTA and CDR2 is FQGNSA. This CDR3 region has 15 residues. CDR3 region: CASSSGDFRTDTQYF. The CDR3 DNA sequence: TGTGCCAGCAGCTCTGGGGACTTTCGCACAGATACGCAGTATTTT.

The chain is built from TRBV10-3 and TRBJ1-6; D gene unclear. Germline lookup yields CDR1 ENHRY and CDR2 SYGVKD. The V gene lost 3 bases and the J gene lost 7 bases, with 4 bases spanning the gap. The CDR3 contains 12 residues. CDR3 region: CAISDVNSPLHF. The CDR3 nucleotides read TGTGCCATCAGTGATGTGAATTCACCCCTCCACTTT.

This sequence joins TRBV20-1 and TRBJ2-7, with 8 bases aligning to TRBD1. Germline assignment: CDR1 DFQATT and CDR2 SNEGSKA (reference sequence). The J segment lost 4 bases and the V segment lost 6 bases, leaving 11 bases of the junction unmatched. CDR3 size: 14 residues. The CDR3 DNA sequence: TGCAGTGCCGCCCGCCAGGGGGCGCATTACGAGCAGTACTTC. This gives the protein CSAARQGAHYEQYF.

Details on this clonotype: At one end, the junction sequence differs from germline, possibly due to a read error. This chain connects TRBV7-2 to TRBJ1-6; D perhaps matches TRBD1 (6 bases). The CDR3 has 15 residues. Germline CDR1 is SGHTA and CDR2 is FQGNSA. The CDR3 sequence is CASSLIRVGGSPRHF. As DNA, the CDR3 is TGTGCCAGCAGCTTGATTCGGGTAGGGGGTTCACCCCGCCACTTT. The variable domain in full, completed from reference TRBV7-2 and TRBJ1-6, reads GAGVSQSPSNKVTEKGKDVELRCDPISGHTALYWYRQSLGQGLEFLIYFQGNSAPDKSGLPSDRFSAERTGGSVSTLTIQRTQQEDSAVYLCASSLIRVGGSPRHFGNGTRLTVT.

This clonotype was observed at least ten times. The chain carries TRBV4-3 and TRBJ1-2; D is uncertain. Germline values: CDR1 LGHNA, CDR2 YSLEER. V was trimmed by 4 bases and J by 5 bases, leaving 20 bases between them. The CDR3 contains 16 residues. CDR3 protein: CASSRQSEGSWYGYTF. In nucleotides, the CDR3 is TGCGCCAGCAGCCGCCAGTCGGAGGGATCGTGGTATGGCTACACCTTC.

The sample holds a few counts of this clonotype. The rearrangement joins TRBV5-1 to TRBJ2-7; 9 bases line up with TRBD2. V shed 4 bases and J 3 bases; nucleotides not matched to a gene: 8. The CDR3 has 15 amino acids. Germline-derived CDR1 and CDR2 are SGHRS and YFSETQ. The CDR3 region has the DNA TGCGCCAGCAGCACTTCCGGGACTAGCAGCTACGAGCAGTACTTC. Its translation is CASSTSGTSSYEQYF.

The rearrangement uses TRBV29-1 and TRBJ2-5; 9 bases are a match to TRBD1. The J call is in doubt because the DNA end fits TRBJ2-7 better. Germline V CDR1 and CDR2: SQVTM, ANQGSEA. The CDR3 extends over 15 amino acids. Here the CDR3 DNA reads TGCAGCGTCCGCGAGACAGGGGGGAGTTTGTACGAGCAGTACTTC. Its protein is CSVRETGGSLYEQYF.

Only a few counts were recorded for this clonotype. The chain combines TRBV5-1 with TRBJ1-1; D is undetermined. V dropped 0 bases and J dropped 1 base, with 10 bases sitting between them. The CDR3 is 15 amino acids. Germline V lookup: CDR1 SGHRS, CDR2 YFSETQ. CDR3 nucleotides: TGCGCCAGCAGCTTGGGGGGTGGAGCGAACACTGAAGCTTTCTTT. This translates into CASSLGGGANTEAFF.

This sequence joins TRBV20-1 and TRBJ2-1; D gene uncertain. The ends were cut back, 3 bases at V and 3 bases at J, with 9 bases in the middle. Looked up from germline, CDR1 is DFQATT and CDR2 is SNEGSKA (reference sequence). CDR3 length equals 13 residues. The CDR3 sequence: CSASVLDYNEQFF. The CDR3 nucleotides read TGCAGTGCTAGCGTTTTGGACTACAATGAGCAGTTCTTC.

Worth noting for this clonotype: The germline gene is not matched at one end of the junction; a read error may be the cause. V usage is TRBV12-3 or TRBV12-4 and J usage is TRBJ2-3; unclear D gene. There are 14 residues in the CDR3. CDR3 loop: CASSFGVAADTQYF. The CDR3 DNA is TGTGCCAGCAGTTTCGGAGTAGCCGCAGATACGCAATATTTT.

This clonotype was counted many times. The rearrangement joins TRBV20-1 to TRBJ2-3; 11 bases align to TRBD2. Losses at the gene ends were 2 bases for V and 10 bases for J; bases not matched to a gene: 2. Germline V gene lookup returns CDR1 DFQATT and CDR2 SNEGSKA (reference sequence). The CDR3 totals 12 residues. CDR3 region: CSARTSGSPQYF. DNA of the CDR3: TGCAGTGCTAGAACTAGCGGGAGTCCGCAGTATTTT.

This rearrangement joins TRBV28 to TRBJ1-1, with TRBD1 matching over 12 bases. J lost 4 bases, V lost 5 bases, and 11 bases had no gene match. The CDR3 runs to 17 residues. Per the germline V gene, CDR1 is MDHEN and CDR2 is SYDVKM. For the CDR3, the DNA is TGTGCCAGCAGTACCCGGGACAGGGGGCCCTTCGGCACTGAAGCTTTCTTT. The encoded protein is CASSTRDRGPFGTEAFF.